This entry lists 9 T cell receptor beta chains sequenced from one sample in a study of tumor and adjacent non-tumor tissue in lung cancer. No cell sorting was done before RNA was extracted from the tissue. The library came from three nested PCR rounds adapted from ARM-PCR protocols. TCRdb reanalysed the multiplex PCR reads using MiXCR and keeps one entry per CDR3 protein. The profile shows just over 200,000 distinct CDR3 sequences, 71% of them singletons. Sample: lung tumor tissue. The receptors come from a man aged 60 to 75 with non-small cell lung cancer.

V is TRBV10-1 and J is TRBJ2-3, with a tentative D call TRBD2 (5 bases). CDR1 is WNHNN, CDR2 SYGVQD, per germline (reference sequence). The CDR3 sequence is 15 residues long. With 4 bases removed from V and 2 bases from J, the gap between germline ends came to 13 bases. CDR3 residues: CASSADWDITDTQYF. The CDR3 DNA reads as TGCGCCAGCAGTGCGGACTGGGATATCACAGATACGCAGTATTTT.

Worth noting for this clonotype: A read error is likely, as this CDR3 ends without the conserved phenylalanine or tryptophan. This chain links TRBV11-2 with TRBJ2-3; TRBD1 agrees at 7 bases. Per the germline V gene, CDR1 is SGHAT and CDR2 is FQNNGV. The CDR3 spans 15 residues. The CDR3 bases are TGTGCCAGCAGCCGAGACAGGGATGTGACAGATACACAGTATTTG. This gives the protein CASSRDRDVTDTQYL.

In the case of this clonotype: A read error may be the cause here, since a much bigger clone is one base away. This chain joins TRBV5-1 and TRBJ1-4, with D possibly TRBD1 on 5 matching bases. The CDR3 has 16 amino acids. The germline CDR1 and CDR2 sequences are SGHRS and YFSETQ. The CDR3 coding sequence is TGCGCCAGAAGCTACGGCAAGGGGCACCCTAATGAAAAACTGTTTTTT. This sequence encodes CARSYGKGHPNEKLFF.

Comment on this clonotype: Given a much more abundant clone one base away, this may be a read error. V usage is TRBV30 and J usage is TRBJ2-7; D is undetermined. Germline CDR1 GTSNPN, CDR2 SVGIG (reference sequence). This CDR3 region has 15 residues. The CDR3 is CARSRQGLNSYEQYF. In DNA form, the CDR3 reads TGTGCCAGGAGTAGACAAGGCCTGAACTCCTACGAGCAGTACTTC.

Ten or more counts support this clonotype. The chain links TRBV6-5 to TRBJ1-1; maybe TRBD1 (6 bases). Trimming stripped 6 bases from V and 0 bases from J, with 11 bases between. Germline assignment: CDR1 MNHEY and CDR2 SVGAGI. This CDR3 is 14 amino acids long. The CDR3 DNA sequence: TGTGCCAGCAGAACCGGGACAATGAACACTGAAGCTTTCTTT. This sequence encodes CASRTGTMNTEAFF.

This rearrangement joins TRBV11-2 to TRBJ1-5; 7 nucleotides agree with TRBD1. Germline values: CDR1 SGHAT, CDR2 FQNNGV. The CDR3 contains 15 residues. Unmatched junction bases numbered 7, after V lost 1 base and J lost 7 bases. CDR3 DNA sequence: TGTGCCAGCAGCTTAGGCCGGGACAGCGGGCAGCCCCAGCATTTT. Amino acids: CASSLGRDSGQPQHF.

This clonotype was observed at least ten times. The chain carries TRBV20-1 and TRBJ1-2, with D maybe TRBD1 (5 bases). Germline CDR1 DFQATT, CDR2 SNEGSKA (reference sequence). V lost 0 bases and J lost 4, with 9 bases in between. This CDR3 is built from 13 residues. CDR3 DNA: TGCAGTGCTAGAGATTCGGGGGGCTATGGCTACACCTTC. It specifies CSARDSGGYGYTF.

Concerning this clonotype itself: Sequence at one end of the junction differs from germline and may be a read error. This chain joins TRBV28 and TRBJ1-6; D remains unclear. Germline V lookup: CDR1 MDHEN, CDR2 SYDVKM. The CDR3 is 16 amino acids. The CDR3 region is CGSSPTKAPYNSPLHF. DNA for the CDR3: TGTGGCAGCAGCCCCACAAAGGCCCCTTATAATTCACCTCTCCACTTT.

For this clonotype: One junction end does not reproduce the germline sequence, and a read error may be involved. The rearrangement joins TRBV20-1 to TRBJ2-7; D assignment may be TRBD1 or TRBD2 (7 bases each). CDR1 DFQATT and CDR2 SNEGSKA come from the germline V gene (reference sequence). This CDR3 has 16 amino acids. For the CDR3, the DNA is TGCAGTGTTAGGGGGCTAGCGGACACCCTCTCCTATGAGCAGTACTTC. It is translated as CSVRGLADTLSYEQYF.